These T cell receptor beta chains were read from a single sample in a study of T cells after yellow fever vaccination. TCRdb independently ran MiXCR on the 5' RACE reads; one entry per CDR3 protein. The sample lists a few hundred thousand distinct CDR3 sequences; around 4.9% were seen once. The specimen was CD4+ T cells sorted from PBMCs, collected on the day of the yellow fever booster vaccination. The receptor set was obtained from a man aged 18 to 30 who received the YFV17D yellow fever vaccine. Each CDR3 is given with its conserved first and last residue. A D gene is named only where the DNA matches it firmly. The listing skips clone size in some rows; elsewhere it reads once, few, many or a size class.

V gene	clone size	J gene	D gene	CDR3 protein	CDR3 DNA
TRBV5-1	few	TRBJ1-2	TRBD1	CASSFDRVSGYTF	TGCGCCAGCAGCTTCGACAGGGTTAGTGGCTACACCTTC
TRBV5-1	many	TRBJ1-1	NA	CASSLWGGTEAFF	TGCGCCAGCAGCTTGTGGGGGGGCACTGAAGCTTTCTTT
TRBV7-2	few	TRBJ2-3	NA	CASSLRPKDTQYF	TGTGCCAGCAGCCTTCGACCGAAAGATACGCAGTATTTT
TRBV5-5	NA	TRBJ1-5	NA	CASSFGSKPQHF	TGTGCCAGCAGCTTCGGCTCCAAGCCCCAGCATTTT
TRBV5-4	few	TRBJ1-1	NA	CAGRGPRAEAFF	TGTGCCGGAAGGGGACCACGGGCTGAAGCTTTCTTT
TRBV7-7	many	TRBJ1-3	NA	CASSPSTIGNTIYF	TGTGCTAGCAGCCCGTCGACAATCGGAAACACCATATATTTT
TRBV7-2	few	TRBJ2-5	TRBD1	CASSYDRAQETQYF	TGTGCCAGCAGCTATGACAGGGCCCAAGAGACCCAGTACTTC
TRBV18	few	TRBJ2-3	NA	CASSPNVAGGAGTDTQYF	TGTGCCAGCTCACCGAATGTAGCTGGGGGGGCCGGCACAGATACGCAGTATTTT
TRBV6-1	NA	TRBJ2-7	NA	CASSEVHGFSYEQYF	TGTGCCAGCAGTGAAGTGCACGGATTTTCCTACGAGCAGTACTTC
TRBV19	NA	TRBJ2-1	TRBD2	CASSREGAGGTYNEQFF	TGTGCCAGTAGTAGAGAGGGAGCGGGGGGGACCTACAATGAGCAGTTCTTC
TRBV15	NA	TRBJ2-7	TRBD2	CATSRDSAGSYEQYF	TGTGCCACCAGCAGAGACTCAGCGGGGTCCTACGAGCAGTACTTC
TRBV7-2	many	TRBJ2-1	NA	CASKGGPDFYNEQFF	TGTGCCAGCAAGGGCGGGCCGGACTTCTACAATGAGCAGTTCTTC
TRBV23-1	NA	TRBJ2-2	NA	CAIGSRTASNTGELFF	TGCGCCATCGGATCACGGACGGCTTCGAACACCGGGGAGCTGTTTTTT
TRBV5-1	NA	TRBJ2-5	TRBD2	CASSFVRGDRETQYF	TGCGCCAGCAGCTTTGTCCGGGGGGATCGGGAGACCCAGTACTTC
TRBV12-3/TRBV12-4	many	TRBJ1-3	NA	CASSFGGSGNTIYF	TGTGCCAGCAGTTTCGGGGGCTCTGGAAACACCATATATTTT
TRBV25-1	NA	TRBJ1-5	NA	CASSEGGGQPQHF	TGTGCCAGCAGTGAGGGGGGGGGGCAGCCCCAGCATTTT
TRBV12-3/TRBV12-4	NA	TRBJ1-2	NA	CASSLDRAARYTF	TGTGCCAGCAGTTTAGACAGGGCGGCGCGCTACACCTTC
TRBV2	few	TRBJ2-6	NA	CASSESGYAGANVLTF	TGTGCCAGCAGTGAATCAGGGTACGCTGGGGCCAACGTCCTGACTTTC
TRBV10-3	few	TRBJ2-5	TRBD2	CAISGLAAQETQYF	TGTGCCATCAGTGGACTAGCGGCCCAAGAGACCCAGTACTTC
TRBV30	few	TRBJ2-5	NA	CASGTADGETQYF	TGTGCCTCGGGGACTGCCGATGGGGAGACCCAGTACTTC
TRBV20-1	NA	TRBJ1-1	TRBD1	CSAREGGTGTEAFF	TGCAGTGCTAGAGAAGGGGGGACAGGGACGGAAGCTTTCTTT
TRBV7-2	many	TRBJ1-5	TRBD1	CASSPDRGQPQHF	TGTGCCAGCAGCCCCGACAGGGGCCAGCCCCAGCATTTT
TRBV5-4	NA	TRBJ2-5	NA	CASRYRDQETQYF	TGTGCCAGCAGGTATCGGGACCAAGAGACCCAGTACTTC
TRBV24-1	few	TRBJ2-1	NA	CATSDSWISYNEQFF	TGTGCCACCAGTGACTCCTGGATCTCCTACAATGAGCAGTTCTTC
TRBV12-3/TRBV12-4	few	TRBJ1-1	NA	CASSSGLHTEAFF	TGTGCCAGCAGTTCGGGACTGCACACTGAAGCTTTCTTT
TRBV5-1	NA	TRBJ2-2	TRBD1	CATRDRDTGELFF	TGCGCCACCCGGGACAGGGACACCGGGGAGCTGTTTTTT